This T cell receptor (beta chain) was documented in a study of sequential checkpoint blockade in melanoma. Profiling relied on immunoSEQ multiplex PCR, and the TCRdb table lists in-frame clones only, not all of them. The sample lists 6,200 or so clones, roughly 19% occurring once. The treatment here: randomized to nivolumab then ipilimumab (arm A) or the reverse (arm B). The CDR3 spans 15 residues. The germline V gene has CDR1 SGHNT and CDR2 YENEEA. V was cut by 3 bases and J by 7 bases, with 18 bases left in between. This TCR was recovered from a human donor with melanoma. The chain carries TRBV11-3 and TRBJ1-2; D might be TRBD1 (6 bases). Sequencing was performed on tumor tissue (inferred from file names), taken from a patient given nivolumab and ipilimumab in sequence. The CDR3 nucleotides are TGTGCCAGCAGCTTGAACGCCCCAGGGGAGGCTGGCTACACCTTC. It encodes CASSLNAPGEAGYTF.